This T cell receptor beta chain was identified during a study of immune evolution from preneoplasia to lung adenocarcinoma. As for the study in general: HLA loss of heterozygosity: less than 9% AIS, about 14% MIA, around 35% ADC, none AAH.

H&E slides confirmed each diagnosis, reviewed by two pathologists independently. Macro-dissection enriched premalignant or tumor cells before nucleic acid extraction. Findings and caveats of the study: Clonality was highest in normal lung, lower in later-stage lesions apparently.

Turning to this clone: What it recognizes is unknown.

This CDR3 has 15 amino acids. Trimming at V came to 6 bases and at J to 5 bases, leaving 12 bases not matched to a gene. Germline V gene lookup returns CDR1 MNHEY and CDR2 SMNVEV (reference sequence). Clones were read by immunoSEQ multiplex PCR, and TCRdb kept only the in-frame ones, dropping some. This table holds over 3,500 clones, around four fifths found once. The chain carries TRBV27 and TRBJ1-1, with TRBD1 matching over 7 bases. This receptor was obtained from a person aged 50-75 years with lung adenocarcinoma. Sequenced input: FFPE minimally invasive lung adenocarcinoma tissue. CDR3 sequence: CASRSGGRISTEAFF. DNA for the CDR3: TGTGCCAGCAGGTCAGGGGGGAGGATAAGTACTGAAGCTTTCTTT.